This T cell receptor (beta chain) was identified in a study of beta chain features in type 1 diabetes (dated by TCRdb to about 2018). Regarding the research as a whole: Mean age, gender distribution, total cell number and subset yield were not different between patients and healthy donors. A total of about 100,000,000 sorted cells were examined across all samples, and RNA yield correlated strongly with the number of cells per subset. In the study, recently diagnosed type 1 diabetes patients and matched healthy donors were compared on the TCRB repertoires of their sorted circulating CD4+ T cell subsets. Regulatory and stem cell-like memory subsets were obtained from only 8 patients and about eight healthy donors, while naive and central memory subsets were obtained from all 30 or so donors. Paper-wide results and their limitations: At VDJ recombination sites, patients with type 1 diabetes made fewer insertions and deleted more nucleotides, a pattern implying thymic rearrangement abnormalities. Naive, central memory and regulatory TCRB repertoires appeared more similar among patients than among healthy donors. PCR might favor shorter templates, but patient and control samples were amplified and corrected together, so any skew would affect both groups equally. Because the HLA sub-analyses included only small numbers of individuals, any influence of HLA type on TCRB rearrangement was left unresolved. Because cDNA was sequenced instead of genomic DNA, activated cells with high expression could be over-represented, although the groups did not differ in activation or CD3 levels. In all four CD4+ subsets, TCRB CDR3 length was moderately but significantly shorter in type 1 diabetes patients.

Each donor gave one peripheral blood draw, approximately 0.11 L on average, collected into heparinised tubes. A BD FACSAria II and a panel including CD45RO, CCR7, CD25, CD127, CD95 and CD27 were used to sort naive, central memory, regulatory and stem cell-like memory CD4+ T cells. A purity above 95% was achieved for all sorted populations. PBMCs were isolated right away by Lymphoprep density gradient centrifugation and were stained directly, without culture. So that batch effects would be minimized, each experiment stained and sorted samples in pairs, pairing one healthy donor with one patient. From a lookup of the germline V gene, CDR1 and CDR2 are KGHSH and LQKENI. The cysteine opens and the phenylalanine closes a CDR3 of 12 amino acids. Just the 36-base CDR3 DNA is kept, in frame starting at base 1. The V end gives up 4 bases and the J end 14 bases, leaving 6 bases in the junction not matched to a gene.

All of the isolated RNA was reverse transcribed with the High Capacity cDNA Reverse Transcription Kit, so expressed TCRB transcripts were sequenced. Naive, central memory and regulatory T cell samples underwent deep immunoSEQ sequencing, averaging around 3.7 million total reads per sample. Sorted cells were lysed in RLT buffer, and RNA was extracted using DNase-treated RNeasy Micro or Mini kits according to cell number. Each cell subset was processed separately to prevent cross-contamination, with patient and healthy donor samples processed together. TCRB sequences were amplified from cDNA with the immunoSEQ multiplex PCR, producing 87-bp fragments spanning the CDR3 region. Sequencing of the amplicons was done on the Illumina HiSeq platform. The study's processing was this. Synthetic template baselines were used to correct PCR bias computationally, reads within Hamming distance 2 were collapsed, and singletons that could not be merged were discarded. Reads were aligned to IMGT to assign V, D and J genes, CDR3 length, and insertions or deletions at six rearrangement sites. Clonotype counts were normalized to sorted cell number within each subset before computing true diversity and Gini coefficients with the tcR R package. The overlap coefficient, calculated on TCRB nucleotide sequences, was used to quantify repertoire sharing. Out-of-frame TCRB sequences from naive cells were analyzed as a proxy for the pre-selection repertoire. TCRdb carries this immuneACCESS record with in-frame sequences only. Its versions omit some clonotypes, under half of them owing to an unresolved V gene in the studies checked, with the rest unexplained. The V and J calls and the clone size are those of that table, but D and trimming were determined from the DNA. The sample table records hundreds of thousands of clones; around 15% of these occur just once. The ten largest clones take up approximately 0.022% of the sample.

This clone was seen a few times. Its cognate antigen has yet to be identified. No clone much larger than this one lies a single base away; base qualities are absent. This TCR came from a man between 18 and 35 years old with type 1 diabetes. Input material: naive CD4+ T cells from blood. The cell subset or site label, read with the paper, signifies: true naive CD4+ T cells. Here the chain combines TRBV18 and TRBJ1-5; 9 middle bases align to TRBD1. CDR3 protein: CASSQDRDREHF. The DNA reads TGTGCCAGCTCACAGGACCGGGACAGGGAGCATTTT.